The TCR beta chain under discussion was sequenced for a study of shared T cell receptors in the human thymus. The data were produced by immunoSEQ multiplex PCR, yet TCRdb's version contains in-frame clones alone and is incomplete. The sample holds some 700,000 clones, roughly 85% seen once. A further study also used this sample, focusing on human thymus T cells. That study adds: Healthy Finnish infants undergoing corrective surgery for congenital heart defects were the donors. Resections removed during corrective heart surgery provided the thymus tissue used. Thymic and blood repertoires showed apparently biased V and J gene usage.

Sequenced input: thymocytes. This TCR derives from a girl under two years old with a congenital heart defect.

CDR3 nucleotide sequence: TGTGCCAGCAGTGACGGGACAGTCTTCTCTGGGGCCAACGTCCTGACTTTC. Protein sequence: CASSDGTVFSGANVLTF. The chain employs TRBV25-1 and TRBJ2-6; TRBD1 matches 7 bases. Trimming took 3 bases from V and 0 from J; bases not matched to a gene: 5. CDR1 is MGHDK and CDR2 is SYGVNS in the germline V gene. This CDR3 contains 17 residues.